Shown below are 26 T cell receptor beta chains from a single sample sequenced in a study of cytomegalovirus exposure and HLA in healthy donors. The PCR had 60 Vbeta and 13 Jbeta primers. Libraries were prepared by immunoSEQ multiplex PCR; TCRdb keeps only in-frame clonotypes and omits some of them. The repertoire holds about 200,000 clones, with more than 85% as singletons. Material: PBMCs. The receptors stem from a young woman in good health and CMV-seronegative.

The rearrangement links TRBV4-3 to TRBJ2-7; the match to TRBD1 covers 10 bases. The CDR3 is made up of 14 amino acids. With V trimmed by 2 bases and J by 3 bases, 1 base remained unmatched. In germline, CDR1 is LGHNA, CDR2 YSLEER. CDR3 in amino acids: CASSQRDRGYEQYF. CDR3 nucleotide sequence: TGCGCCAGCAGCCAAAGGGACAGGGGCTACGAGCAGTACTTC.

The rearrangement links TRBV6-1 to TRBJ2-1, with 7 bases lining up with TRBD1. The CDR3 is 15 amino acids. V trimming: 7 bases; J trimming: 2 bases; junction bases outside the gene matches: 8. CDR1 MNHNS and CDR2 SASEGT come from the germline V gene. The CDR3 region has the DNA TGTGCCAGCAACTTCGTGACAGGGCCCTACAATGAGCAGTTCTTC. It codes for CASNFVTGPYNEQFF.

V gene TRBV30 combines with J gene TRBJ2-5; 10 bases fit TRBD1. CDR3 length: 20 residues. With V trimmed by 2 bases and J by 0 bases, 18 bases remained unmatched. Germline V gene lookup returns CDR1 GTSNPN and CDR2 SVGIG (reference sequence). Here the CDR3 reads CAWSTRRTYGDRGYQETQYF. The CDR3 region has the DNA TGTGCCTGGAGTACTAGAAGAACCTACGGGGACAGGGGATACCAAGAGACCCAGTACTTC.

This chain joins TRBV30 and TRBJ1-5; unclear D gene. This CDR3 comprises 14 residues. With 2 bases removed from V and 5 bases from J, the gap between germline ends came to 13 bases. The germline V gene has CDR1 GTSNPN and CDR2 SVGIG (reference sequence). The chain's CDR3 is CAWSPGEAHQPQHF. The DNA for the CDR3 is TGTGCCTGGAGTCCTGGGGAGGCCCATCAGCCCCAGCATTTT.

The chain has TRBV7-8 and TRBJ2-3; 9 nucleotides match TRBD1. The J segment lost 8 bases and the V segment lost 4 bases, leaving 7 bases of the junction unmatched. This CDR3 is 14 amino acids long. CDR1 and CDR2 (germline): SGHVS, FQNEAQ. Written as DNA, the CDR3 is TGTGCCAGCAGCTCGGGACAGGGAGTAGGTACGCAGTATTTT. Its protein is CASSSGQGVGTQYF.

This chain uses TRBV7-9 with TRBJ2-7, with 7 nucleotides matching TRBD2. The V and J ends lost 1 base and 9 bases, in that order; junction bases with no gene match: 3. The CDR3 is 12 amino acids. From germline, CDR1 is SEHNR and CDR2 FQNEAQ (reference sequence). This CDR3 is CASSLGGGGQYF. For the CDR3, the DNA is TGTGCCAGCAGCTTAGGTGGGGGGGGGCAGTACTTC.

The chain recombines TRBV7-9 with TRBJ2-2; D perhaps matches TRBD2 (6 bases). The V gene's germline CDR1 is SEHNR and CDR2 FQNEAQ (reference sequence). Trimming cost V 2 bases and J 0 bases, with 10 bases left between them. The CDR3 covers 16 residues. The CDR3 nucleotides read TGTGCCAGCAGCTTAATAACGGGAGCGAACACCGGGGAGCTGTTTTTT. Its translation: CASSLITGANTGELFF.

This chain uses TRBV7-2 with TRBJ2-2, with D uncertain. The V gene lost 5 bases and the J gene lost 7 bases, with 11 bases spanning the gap. The CDR3 extends over 13 amino acids. Germline V gene data show CDR1 as SGHTA and CDR2 as FQGNSA. The CDR3 reads CASSPLSYGELFF. Written as DNA, the CDR3 is TGTGCCAGCAGCCCCCTAAGCTACGGGGAGCTGTTTTTT.

The chain couples TRBV4-1 to TRBJ2-7; 9 bases align to TRBD1. Germline V lookup: CDR1 MGHRA, CDR2 YSYEKL. V dropped 3 bases and J dropped 6; count of bases not matched to a gene: 9. This CDR3 is built from 15 residues. The CDR3: CASSQGWDREGEQYF. For the CDR3, the DNA is TGCGCCAGCAGCCAGGGCTGGGACAGGGAAGGCGAGCAGTACTTC.

The rearrangement uses TRBV7-2 and TRBJ1-5, with unresolved D. The length of the CDR3 is 13 residues. CDR1 and CDR2 (germline): SGHTA, FQGNSA. V was clipped by 0 bases and J by 5 bases, with 5 bases between them. The CDR3 here is CASSLARYQPQHF. For the CDR3, the DNA is TGTGCCAGCAGCTTAGCGAGGTATCAGCCCCAGCATTTT.

The genes are TRBV30 and TRBJ1-3; D uncertain. The CDR3 consists of 13 residues. V was clipped by 8 bases and J by 1 base, with 12 bases between them. Germline V gene data show CDR1 as GTSNPN and CDR2 as SVGIG (reference sequence). The CDR3 reads CATAALSGNTIYF. As DNA, the CDR3 is TGTGCCACTGCGGCGCTATCTGGAAACACCATATATTTT. Using reference TRBV30 and TRBJ1-3 for the parts outside the CDR3, the full variable domain is SQTIHQWPATLVQPVGSPLSLECTVEGTSNPNLYWYRQAAGRGLQLLFYSVGIGQISSEVPQNLSASRPQDRQFILSSKKLLLSDSGFYLCATAALSGNTIYFGEGSWLTVV.

The chain recombines TRBV10-3 with TRBJ2-3; 11 positions match TRBD2. The ends lost 6 bases at V and 2 bases at J; junction bases unmatched: 1. Germline lookup yields CDR1 ENHRY and CDR2 SYGVKD. The CDR3 contains 14 residues. The CDR3, as DNA: TGTGCCATCAGGGGACTAGCGGACACAGATACGCAGTATTTT. It yields the protein CAIRGLADTDTQYF.

The chain combines TRBV2 with TRBJ1-1; D may be TRBD1 (6 bases). The germline gives CDR1 SNHLY, CDR2 FYNNEI. Trimming pared 3 bases from V and 5 bases from J, leaving 13 bases between. This CDR3 has 14 residues. The CDR3 is CASSEGGLETEAFF. CDR3 sequence (DNA): TGTGCCAGCAGTGAGGGGGGGCTGGAGACTGAAGCTTTCTTT.

CDR3 region: CATSRDLEDYGYTF. In DNA form, the CDR3 reads TGTGCCACCAGCAGAGATTTGGAGGACTATGGCTACACCTTC. This rearrangement joins TRBV15 to TRBJ1-2; D gene unclear. Between the trimmed V and J ends, which lost 0 bases and 3 bases, there was a span of 8 bases. Germline V gene lookup returns CDR1 LNHNV and CDR2 YYDKDF (reference sequence). The CDR3 contains 14 residues.

As for this clone: Germline is not matched at one junction end, which may reflect a read error. The chain combines TRBV7-7 with TRBJ2-5; 8 bases agree with TRBD1. CDR1 and CDR2 from the germline V gene are SSHAT and FNYEAQ (reference sequence). The CDR3 consists of 15 residues. CDR3 in DNA: TGTGCTAGCAGCTCCCAGGGGGCCCGGGGGGAGACCCAGTACTTC. Amino acid sequence: CASSSQGARGETQYF. Full variable domain (remainder filled in from reference TRBV7-7 and TRBJ2-5): GAGVSQSPRYKVTKRGQDVTLRCDPISSHATLYWYQQALGQGPEFLTYFNYEAQPDKSGLPSDRFSAERPEGSISTLTIQRTEQRDSAMYRCASSSQGARGETQYFGPGTRLLVL.

The genes are TRBV6-6 and TRBJ1-1; the match to TRBD1 covers 7 bases. Germline V gives CDR1 MNHNY, CDR2 SVGAGI (reference sequence). Trimming cost V 1 base and J 1 base; bases outside gene matches: 3. The CDR3 has 15 residues. The CDR3 reads CASSYYEGANTEAFF. For the CDR3, the DNA is TGTGCCAGCAGTTACTATGAGGGGGCGAACACTGAAGCTTTCTTT.

The J gene is TRBJ2-7, the V gene TRBV10-3; 7 bases are a match to TRBD1. After removal of 10 bases from V and 6 bases from J, the junction contained 15 bases not matched to a gene. Germline V CDR1 and CDR2: ENHRY, SYGVKD. The CDR3 extends over 14 amino acids. The CDR3 here is CATSVRQGISEQYF. As DNA, the CDR3 is TGTGCCACCTCGGTGCGACAGGGCATTAGCGAGCAGTACTTC.

This chain uses TRBV29-1 with TRBJ2-3, with TRBD1 matching over 8 bases. J lost 2 bases, V lost 5 bases, and 6 bases had no gene match. Germline-derived CDR1 and CDR2 are SQVTM and ANQGSEA. The CDR3 covers 14 residues. The CDR3 here is CSVPGQGYTDTQYF. The CDR3 coding sequence is TGCAGCGTTCCCGGACAGGGTTACACAGATACGCAGTATTTT.

The chain links TRBV7-8 to TRBJ2-5, with 11 bases identical to TRBD1. The CDR3 consists of 15 residues. CDR1 is SGHVS and CDR2 is FQNEAQ in the germline V gene. The ends lost 5 bases at V and 3 bases at J; junction bases unmatched: 5. The DNA for the CDR3 is TGTGCCAGCAGCGCCCGGGACAGGGGGGAAGAGACCCAGTACTTC. Translated: CASSARDRGEETQYF.

The gene calls are TRBV4-2 and TRBJ1-1, with D perhaps TRBD1 (6 bases). Germline V gene data show CDR1 as LGHNA and CDR2 as YNFKEQ. V lost 1 base and J 1 base, leaving 10 bases between the germline ends. There are 15 residues in the CDR3. CDR3 region: CASSQGGGANTEAFF. As DNA, the CDR3 is TGTGCCAGCAGCCAAGGTGGGGGGGCGAACACTGAAGCTTTCTTT.

V and J are TRBV19 and TRBJ1-2, with TRBD1 as a possible D gene (5 bases). Germline V gives CDR1 LNHDA, CDR2 SQIVND (reference sequence). Between the trimmed V and J ends, which lost 3 bases and 1 base, there was a span of 15 bases. The CDR3 has 16 residues. In DNA, the CDR3 is TGTGCCAGTAGTATCCGTTCATCAGGGATTAACTATGGCTACACCTTC. Residues: CASSIRSSGINYGYTF.

The CDR3 here is CASSQDPSPHYGYTF. In DNA form, the CDR3 reads TGCGCCAGCAGCCAAGATCCTAGCCCGCACTATGGCTACACCTTC. The chain joins TRBV4-3 to TRBJ1-2; D unclear. The germline CDR1 and CDR2 sequences are LGHNA and YSLEER. V was clipped by 0 bases and J by 3 bases, with 11 bases between them. The CDR3 covers 15 residues.

The gene calls are TRBV7-8 and TRBJ1-2; D not certain. This CDR3 spans 14 amino acids. Germline CDR1 is SGHVS and CDR2 is FQNEAQ. The V end lost 1 base, the J end lost 0 bases, and 6 bases lay between the germline ends. The CDR3 region has the DNA TGTGCCAGCAGCTTAGGTTCGGCTAACTATGGCTACACCTTC. As protein: CASSLGSANYGYTF. Together with reference TRBV7-8 and TRBJ1-2, the CDR3 gives the full variable domain: GAGVSQSPRYKVAKRGQDVALRCDPISGHVSLFWYQQALGQGPEFLTYFQNEAQLDKSGLPSDRFFAERPEGSVSTLKIQRTQQEDSAVYLCASSLGSANYGYTFGSGTRLTVV.

The chain has TRBV19 and TRBJ1-2, with D possibly matching TRBD1 (5 bases). The germline V gene encodes CDR1 LNHDA and CDR2 SQIVND (reference sequence). V was pared by 3 bases and J by 14 bases, with 19 bases between. CDR3 length: 13 residues. CDR3 protein: CASSIPRREGPTF. CDR3 bases: TGTGCCAGTAGTATTCCCCGTCGGGAGGGACCAACCTTC.

V is TRBV5-1 and J is TRBJ2-3, with 13 bases lining up with TRBD2. The V and J ends lost 2 bases and 1 base, in that order; junction bases with no gene match: 10. This CDR3 has 19 amino acids. Germline CDR1 and CDR2: SGHRS and YFSETQ. The DNA for the CDR3 is TGCGCCAGCAGCTTAATCGTGACTAGCGGGAGGAAACGCACAGATACGCAGTATTTT. Its protein is CASSLIVTSGRKRTDTQYF.

The gene calls are TRBV27 and TRBJ1-5, with D possibly being TRBD1 (6 bases). Germline V gives CDR1 MNHEY, CDR2 SMNVEV (reference sequence). The CDR3 has 14 residues. The V end was cut by 0 bases, the J end by 4 bases, with 7 bases between. CDR3 region: CASSLSDRNQPQHF. In DNA, the CDR3 is TGTGCCAGCAGTTTATCGGACAGAAATCAGCCCCAGCATTTT.